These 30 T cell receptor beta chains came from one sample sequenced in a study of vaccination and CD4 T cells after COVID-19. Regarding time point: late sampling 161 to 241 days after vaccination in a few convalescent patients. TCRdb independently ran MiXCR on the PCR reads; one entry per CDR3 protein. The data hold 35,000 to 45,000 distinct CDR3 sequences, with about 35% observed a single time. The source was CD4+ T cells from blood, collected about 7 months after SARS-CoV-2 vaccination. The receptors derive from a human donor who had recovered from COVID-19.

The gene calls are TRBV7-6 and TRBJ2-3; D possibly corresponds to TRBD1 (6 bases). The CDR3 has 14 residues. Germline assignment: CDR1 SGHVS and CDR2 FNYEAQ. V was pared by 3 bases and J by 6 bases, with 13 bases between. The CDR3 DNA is TGTGCCAGCAGCTTTAGCAGGGGCGCTGATACGCAGTATTTT. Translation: CASSFSRGADTQYF. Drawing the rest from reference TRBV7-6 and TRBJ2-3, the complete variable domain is GAGVSQSPRYKVTKRGQDVALRCDPISGHVSLYWYRQALGQGPEFLTYFNYEAQQDKSGLPNDRFSAERPEGSISTLTIQRTEQRDSAMYRCASSFSRGADTQYFGPGTRLTVL.

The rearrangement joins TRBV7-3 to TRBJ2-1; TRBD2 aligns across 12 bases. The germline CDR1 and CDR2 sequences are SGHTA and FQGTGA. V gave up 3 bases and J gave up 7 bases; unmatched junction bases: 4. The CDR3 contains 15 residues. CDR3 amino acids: CASSLRLAGDNEQFF. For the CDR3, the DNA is TGTGCCAGCAGCTTGAGACTAGCGGGAGATAATGAGCAGTTCTTC.

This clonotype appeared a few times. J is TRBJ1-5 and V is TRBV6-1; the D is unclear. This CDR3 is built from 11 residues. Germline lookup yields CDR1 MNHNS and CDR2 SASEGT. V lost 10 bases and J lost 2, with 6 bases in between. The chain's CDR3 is CATGRNQPQHF. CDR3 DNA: TGTGCCACCGGGCGCAATCAGCCCCAGCATTTT.

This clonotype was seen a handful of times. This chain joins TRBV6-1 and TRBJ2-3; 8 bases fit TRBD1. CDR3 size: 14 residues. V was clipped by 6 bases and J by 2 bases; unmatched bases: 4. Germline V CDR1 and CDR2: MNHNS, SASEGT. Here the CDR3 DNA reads TGTGCCAGCAGGGAACAGGGGGTCACAGATACGCAGTATTTT. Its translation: CASREQGVTDTQYF.

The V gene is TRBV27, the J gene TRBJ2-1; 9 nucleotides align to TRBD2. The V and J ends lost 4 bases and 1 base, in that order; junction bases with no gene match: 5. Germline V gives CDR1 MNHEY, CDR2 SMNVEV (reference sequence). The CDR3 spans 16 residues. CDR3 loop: CASSSKSGRSYNEQFF. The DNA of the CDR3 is TGTGCCAGCAGTTCAAAGAGCGGGAGGTCCTACAATGAGCAGTTCTTC.

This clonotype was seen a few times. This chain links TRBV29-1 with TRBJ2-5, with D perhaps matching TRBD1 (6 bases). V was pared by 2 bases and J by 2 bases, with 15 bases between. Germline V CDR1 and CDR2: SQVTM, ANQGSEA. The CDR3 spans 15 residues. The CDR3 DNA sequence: TGCAGCGTTGAACCAACACAGGGTGGGCAAGAGACCCAGTACTTC. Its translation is CSVEPTQGGQETQYF.

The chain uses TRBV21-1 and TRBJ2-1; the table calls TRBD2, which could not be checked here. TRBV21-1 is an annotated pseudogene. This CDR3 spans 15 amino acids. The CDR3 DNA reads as TGTGCCAGCAGCAAAACTAGGACTAGGGGATGGGAGCAGTTCTTC. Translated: CASSKTRTRGWEQFF.

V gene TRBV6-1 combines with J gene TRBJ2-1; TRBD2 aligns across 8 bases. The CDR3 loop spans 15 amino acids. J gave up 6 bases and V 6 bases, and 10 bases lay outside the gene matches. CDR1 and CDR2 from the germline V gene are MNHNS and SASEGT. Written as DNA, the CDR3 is TGTGCCAGCAGCGAGAGGGCGGGAGGTAGCAATGAGCAGTTCTTC. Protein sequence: CASSERAGGSNEQFF.

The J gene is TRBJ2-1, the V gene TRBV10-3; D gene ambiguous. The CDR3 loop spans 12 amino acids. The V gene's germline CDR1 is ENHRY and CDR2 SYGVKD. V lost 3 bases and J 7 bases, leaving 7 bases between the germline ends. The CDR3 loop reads CAISDWRNEQFF. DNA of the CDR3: TGTGCCATCAGTGATTGGCGGAATGAGCAGTTCTTC.

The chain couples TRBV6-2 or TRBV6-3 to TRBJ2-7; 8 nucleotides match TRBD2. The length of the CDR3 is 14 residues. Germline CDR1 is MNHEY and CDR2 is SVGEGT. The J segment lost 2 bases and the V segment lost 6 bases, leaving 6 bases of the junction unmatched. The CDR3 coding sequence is TGTGCCAGCAGACCGACTAGCGCAACCTACGAGCAGTACTTC. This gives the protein CASRPTSATYEQYF.

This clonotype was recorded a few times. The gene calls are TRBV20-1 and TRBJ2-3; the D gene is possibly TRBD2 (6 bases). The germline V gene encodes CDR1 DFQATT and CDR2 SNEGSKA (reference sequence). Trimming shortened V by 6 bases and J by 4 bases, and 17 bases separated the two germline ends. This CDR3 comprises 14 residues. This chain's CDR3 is CSAPTAGNSDTQYF. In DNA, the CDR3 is TGCAGTGCCCCGACAGCGGGCAACTCAGATACGCAGTATTTT.

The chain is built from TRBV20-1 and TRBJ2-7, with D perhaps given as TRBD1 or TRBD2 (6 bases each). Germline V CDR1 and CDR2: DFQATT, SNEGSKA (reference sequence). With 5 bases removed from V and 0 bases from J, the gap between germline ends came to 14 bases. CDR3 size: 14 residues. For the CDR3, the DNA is TGCAGTGCTGGCAAAGGGGGGCCCTCCTACGAGCAGTACTTC. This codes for CSAGKGGPSYEQYF.

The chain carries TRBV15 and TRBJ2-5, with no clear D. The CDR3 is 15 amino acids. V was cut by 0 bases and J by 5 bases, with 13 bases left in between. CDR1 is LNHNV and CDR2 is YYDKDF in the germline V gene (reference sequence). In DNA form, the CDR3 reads TGTGCCACCAGCAGAGATGGATCAGTGCGGGAGACCCAGTACTTC. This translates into CATSRDGSVRETQYF.

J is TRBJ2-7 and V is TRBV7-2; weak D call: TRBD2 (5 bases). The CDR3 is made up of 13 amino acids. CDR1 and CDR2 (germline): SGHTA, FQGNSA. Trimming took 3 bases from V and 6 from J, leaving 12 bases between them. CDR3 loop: CASSFQLAREQYF. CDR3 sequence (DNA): TGTGCCAGCAGCTTCCAGCTAGCCCGCGAGCAGTACTTC.

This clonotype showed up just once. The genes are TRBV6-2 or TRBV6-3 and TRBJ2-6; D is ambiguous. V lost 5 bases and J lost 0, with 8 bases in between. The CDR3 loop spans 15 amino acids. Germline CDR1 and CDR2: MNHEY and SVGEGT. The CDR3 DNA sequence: TGTGCCAGCAGTCGCCGATTCTCTGGGGCCAACGTCCTGACTTTC. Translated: CASSRRFSGANVLTF.

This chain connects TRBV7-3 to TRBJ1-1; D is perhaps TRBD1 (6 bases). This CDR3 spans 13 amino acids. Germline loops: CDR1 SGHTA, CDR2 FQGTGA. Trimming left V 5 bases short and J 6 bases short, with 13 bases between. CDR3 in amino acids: CASSPGVSAEAFF. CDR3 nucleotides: TGTGCCAGCAGCCCAGGGGTTTCGGCTGAAGCTTTCTTT. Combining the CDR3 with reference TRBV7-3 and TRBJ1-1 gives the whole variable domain GAGVSQTPSNKVTEKGKYVELRCDPISGHTALYWYRQSLGQGPEFLIYFQGTGAADDSGLPNDRFFAVRPEGSVSTLKIQRTERGDSAVYLCASSPGVSAEAFFGQGTRLTVV.

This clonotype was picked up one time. The CDR3 DNA sequence: TGTGCCAGAAGCTCACCCGGGACAGGGCGTTCATACCAAGAGACCCAGTACTTC. This gives the protein CARSSPGTGRSYQETQYF. The chain carries TRBV5-3 and TRBJ2-5; TRBD1 agrees at 9 bases. TRBV5-3 is classed as an ORF, of uncertain function. V dropped 3 bases and J dropped 0; count of bases not matched to a gene: 12. The CDR3 runs 18 residues.

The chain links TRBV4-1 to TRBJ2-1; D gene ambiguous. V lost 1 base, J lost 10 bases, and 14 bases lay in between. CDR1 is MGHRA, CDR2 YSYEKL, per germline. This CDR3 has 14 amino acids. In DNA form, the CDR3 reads TGCGCCAGCAGCCAAGGGCAGACGTTTGGGGAGCAGTTCTTC. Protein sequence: CASSQGQTFGEQFF.

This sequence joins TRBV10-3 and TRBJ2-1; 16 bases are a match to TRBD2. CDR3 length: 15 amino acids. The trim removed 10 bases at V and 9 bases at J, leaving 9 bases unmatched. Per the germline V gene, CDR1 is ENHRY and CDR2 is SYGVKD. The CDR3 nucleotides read TGTGCCACCTCCGGGACTAGCGGGAGGGCAGTTGAGCAGTTCTTC. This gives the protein CATSGTSGRAVEQFF.

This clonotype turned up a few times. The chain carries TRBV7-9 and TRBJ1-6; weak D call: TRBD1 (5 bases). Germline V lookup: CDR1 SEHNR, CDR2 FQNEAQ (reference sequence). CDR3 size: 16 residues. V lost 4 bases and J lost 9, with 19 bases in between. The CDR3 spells CASSSSPPGSRSPLHF. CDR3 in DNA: TGTGCCAGCAGCTCCTCCCCCCCAGGGAGTCGTTCACCCCTCCACTTT.

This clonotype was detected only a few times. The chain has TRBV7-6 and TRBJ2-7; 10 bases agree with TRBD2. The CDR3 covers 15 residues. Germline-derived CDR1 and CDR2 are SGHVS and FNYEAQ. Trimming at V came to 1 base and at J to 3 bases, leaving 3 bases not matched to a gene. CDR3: CASSLGTSGNYEQYF. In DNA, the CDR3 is TGTGCCAGCAGCTTAGGAACTAGCGGGAACTACGAGCAGTACTTC.

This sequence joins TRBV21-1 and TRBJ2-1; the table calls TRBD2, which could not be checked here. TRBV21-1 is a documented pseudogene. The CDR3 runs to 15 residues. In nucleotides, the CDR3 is TGTGCCAGCAGCCGAACTAGCGATACCTACAATGAGCAGTTCTTC. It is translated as CASSRTSDTYNEQFF.

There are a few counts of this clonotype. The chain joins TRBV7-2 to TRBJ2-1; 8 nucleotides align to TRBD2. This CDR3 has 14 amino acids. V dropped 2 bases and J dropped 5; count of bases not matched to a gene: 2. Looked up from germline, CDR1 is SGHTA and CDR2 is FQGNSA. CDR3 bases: TGTGCCAGCAGCTTAAACGGGGGGGACAATGAGCAGTTCTTC. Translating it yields CASSLNGGDNEQFF.

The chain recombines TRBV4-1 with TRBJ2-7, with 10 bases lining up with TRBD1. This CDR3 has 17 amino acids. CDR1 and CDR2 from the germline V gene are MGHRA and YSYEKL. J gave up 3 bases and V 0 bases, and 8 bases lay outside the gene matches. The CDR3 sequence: CASSQEFRGQGFYEQYF. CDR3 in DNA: TGCGCCAGCAGCCAAGAATTTCGGGGACAGGGGTTCTACGAGCAGTACTTC.

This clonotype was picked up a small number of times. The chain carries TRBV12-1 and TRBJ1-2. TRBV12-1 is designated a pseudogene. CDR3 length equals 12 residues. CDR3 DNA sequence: TGTGCCAGCGGTAGAGATAACTATGGCTACACCTTC. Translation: CASGRDNYGYTF.

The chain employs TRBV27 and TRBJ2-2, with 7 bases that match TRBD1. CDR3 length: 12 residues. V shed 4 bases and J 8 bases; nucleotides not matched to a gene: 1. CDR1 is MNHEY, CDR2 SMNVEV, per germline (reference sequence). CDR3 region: CASSSGGGELFF. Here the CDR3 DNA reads TGTGCCAGCAGTTCAGGGGGAGGGGAGCTGTTTTTT.

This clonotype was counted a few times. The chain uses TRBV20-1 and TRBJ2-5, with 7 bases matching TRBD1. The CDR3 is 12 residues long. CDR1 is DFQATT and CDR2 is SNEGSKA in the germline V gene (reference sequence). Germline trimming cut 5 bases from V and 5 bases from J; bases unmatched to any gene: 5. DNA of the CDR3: TGCAGTGCTGGGCCCAGGGGGGAGACCCAGTACTTC. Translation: CSAGPRGETQYF.

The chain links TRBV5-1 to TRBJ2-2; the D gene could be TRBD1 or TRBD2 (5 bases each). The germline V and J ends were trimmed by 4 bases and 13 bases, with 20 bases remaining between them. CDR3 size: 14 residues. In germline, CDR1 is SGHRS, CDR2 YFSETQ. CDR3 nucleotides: TGCGCCAGCAGCCAGGCCTTTGGGGACCTCGGGCTGTTTTTT. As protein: CASSQAFGDLGLFF.

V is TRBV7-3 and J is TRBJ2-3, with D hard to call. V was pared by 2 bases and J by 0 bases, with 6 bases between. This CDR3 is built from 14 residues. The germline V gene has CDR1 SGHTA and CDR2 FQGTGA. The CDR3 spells CASSLGFSTDTQYF. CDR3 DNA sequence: TGTGCCAGCAGCTTAGGGTTTAGCACAGATACGCAGTATTTT.

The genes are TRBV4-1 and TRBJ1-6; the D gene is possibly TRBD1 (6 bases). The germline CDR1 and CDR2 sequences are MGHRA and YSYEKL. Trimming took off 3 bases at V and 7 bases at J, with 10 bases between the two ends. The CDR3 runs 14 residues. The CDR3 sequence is CASSQKTGNSPLHF. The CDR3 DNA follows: TGCGCCAGCAGCCAGAAAACAGGGAATTCACCCCTCCACTTT.